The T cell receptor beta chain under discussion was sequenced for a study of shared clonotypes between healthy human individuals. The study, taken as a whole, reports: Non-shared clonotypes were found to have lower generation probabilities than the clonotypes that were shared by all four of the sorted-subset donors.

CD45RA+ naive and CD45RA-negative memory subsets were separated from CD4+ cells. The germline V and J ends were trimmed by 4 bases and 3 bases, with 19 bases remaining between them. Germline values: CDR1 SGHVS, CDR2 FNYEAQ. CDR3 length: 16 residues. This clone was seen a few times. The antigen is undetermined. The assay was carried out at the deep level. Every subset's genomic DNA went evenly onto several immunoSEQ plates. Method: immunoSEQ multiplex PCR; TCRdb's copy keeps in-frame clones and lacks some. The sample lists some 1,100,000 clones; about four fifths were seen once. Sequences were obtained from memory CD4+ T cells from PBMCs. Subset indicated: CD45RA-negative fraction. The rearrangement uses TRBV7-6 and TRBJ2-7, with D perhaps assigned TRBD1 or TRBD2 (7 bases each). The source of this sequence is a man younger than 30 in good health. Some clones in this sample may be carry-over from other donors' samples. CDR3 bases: TGTGCCAGCAGCTCGGTTTTCAAGCGGGACAGCTACGAGCAGTACTTC. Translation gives CASSSVFKRDSYEQYF.